The 30 T cell receptor beta chains below all came from one sample that was sequenced in a study of T cell responses to AZD1222 COVID-19 vaccine (dated by TCRdb to 2020 to 2022). In the paper's terms, the time point label means: baseline before first vaccination. The receptor library was made with the immunoSEQ multiplex PCR assay. Entries here come from immuneACCESS through TCRdb and include only in-frame sequences with V and J called. Some clones fail to appear in such tables; in the studies checked, an unresolved V gene covers under half of the shortfall, and the cause of the remainder is unknown. This sample gives about 87,000 clones in total; 90% of them show up just once. 8.4% of the sample is in the top ten clones. This material consisted of peripheral blood, taken on day 0 of AZD1222 vaccination. The origin of the receptors is an adult in good health.

This chain connects TRBV19 to TRBJ1-2; no reliable D call. CDR3 length: 14 amino acids. Germline CDR1 is LNHDA and CDR2 is SQIVND (reference sequence). The germline V and J ends were trimmed by 7 bases and 6 bases, with 18 bases remaining between them. The CDR3 bases are TGTGCCAGTACAGGAGGTTACGCCCCCCATGGCTACACCTTC. Translation gives CASTGGYAPHGYTF.

The V and J genes are TRBV27 and TRBJ1-2, with D possibly being TRBD1 (5 bases). CDR3 length: 15 amino acids. The germline V gene has CDR1 MNHEY and CDR2 SMNVEV (reference sequence). V was pared by 3 bases and J by 2 bases, with 13 bases between. The CDR3 loop reads CASSLGPRGNYGYTF. In DNA, the CDR3 is TGTGCCAGCAGTTTGGGGCCCCGAGGGAACTATGGCTACACCTTC.

This rearrangement joins TRBV7-9 to TRBJ2-5; D is uncertain. The CDR3 totals 15 residues. CDR1 SEHNR and CDR2 FQNEAQ come from the germline V gene (reference sequence). V shed 2 bases and J shed 2 bases, with 12 bases lying between them. The CDR3 coding sequence is TGTGCCAGCAGCTTACGGCGCATGGGGCAAGAGACCCAGTACTTC. Protein product: CASSLRRMGQETQYF.

The chain joins TRBV7-9 to TRBJ2-5; TRBD2 agrees at 7 bases. This CDR3 is built from 16 residues. Germline V lookup: CDR1 SEHNR, CDR2 FQNEAQ (reference sequence). V was clipped by 1 base and J by 2 bases; unmatched bases: 7. The CDR3 DNA follows: TGTGCCAGCAGCTTAGTAACTAGCGATTTGCAAGAGACCCAGTACTTC. This sequence encodes CASSLVTSDLQETQYF.

The table lists this clone with a few counts. The chain links TRBV5-1 to TRBJ1-2; D call uncertain. Trimming cost V 4 bases and J 7 bases, with 11 bases left between them. Germline loops: CDR1 SGHRS, CDR2 YFSETQ. The CDR3 contains 12 residues. CDR3 residues: CASSGDARGYTF. CDR3 bases: TGCGCCAGCAGCGGCGACGCGCGTGGCTACACCTTC.

A note on this clone: One junction end disagrees with the germline gene, perhaps due to a read error. The J gene is TRBJ2-1, the V gene TRBV7-7; no firm D call. The CDR3 is 15 residues long. The germline V gene encodes CDR1 SSHAT and CDR2 FNYEAQ (reference sequence). CDR3 region: CASSPDWAMSDVKFF. The CDR3 DNA reads TGTGCTAGCAGCCCCGATTGGGCGATGAGCGACGTGAAGTTCTTC.

The chain carries TRBV3-1 (or the pseudogene TRBV3-2) and TRBJ1-5; D unclear. The V and J ends lost 4 bases and 4 bases respectively, with 11 bases between them. There are 14 residues in the CDR3. Germline V gives CDR1 LGHDT, CDR2 YNNKEL (reference sequence). As DNA, the CDR3 is TGTGCCAGCAGCCCCGGGTCAGAAAATCAGCCCCAGCATTTT. As protein: CASSPGSENQPQHF.

The rearrangement uses TRBV7-2 and TRBJ1-5; D ambiguous. This CDR3 region has 15 residues. The germline V gene encodes CDR1 SGHTA and CDR2 FQGNSA. Trimming removed 4 bases at V and 6 bases at J, with 16 bases between. CDR3 sequence (DNA): TGTGCCAGCAGCTCAACCACCAACTCAGGTCAGCCCCAGCATTTT. Translation: CASSSTTNSGQPQHF.

V usage is TRBV27 and J usage is TRBJ2-7; 10 positions match TRBD2. The V gene's germline CDR1 is MNHEY and CDR2 SMNVEV (reference sequence). V dropped 2 bases and J dropped 6; count of bases not matched to a gene: 7. The CDR3 totals 15 residues. The CDR3 DNA reads as TGTGCCAGCAGTTTAAGCGGGGGGGCGGGTGGCGAGCAGTACTTC. This sequence encodes CASSLSGGAGGEQYF.

The chain couples TRBV6-2 or TRBV6-3 to TRBJ1-5, with 9 bases fitting TRBD1. The germline CDR1 and CDR2 sequences are MNHEY and SVGEGT. V shed 2 bases, J shed 6 bases, and the junction held 5 bases outside the gene matches. CDR3 length: 15 residues. The CDR3 loop is CASSYLETGGQPQHF. CDR3 bases: TGTGCCAGCAGTTACCTTGAGACAGGGGGTCAGCCCCAGCATTTT.

This chain connects TRBV5-1 to TRBJ2-6; TRBD2 might be the D (6 bases). Trimming left V 6 bases short and J 2 bases short, with 21 bases between. The germline V gene has CDR1 SGHRS and CDR2 YFSETQ. The CDR3 runs 18 residues. CDR3 residues: CASTGVGGIMAGANVLTF. The CDR3 coding sequence is TGCGCCAGCACAGGTGTTGGGGGGATCATGGCTGGGGCCAACGTCCTGACTTTC.

This clone has only one observation. V gene TRBV10-3 combines with J gene TRBJ2-1; perhaps TRBD2 as D (5 bases). This CDR3 has 16 amino acids. Germline V gene data show CDR1 as ENHRY and CDR2 as SYGVKD. V gave up 4 bases and J gave up 0 bases, with 13 bases separating them. The CDR3 reads CAISADGRDSYNEQFF. The CDR3 DNA follows: TGTGCCATCAGTGCGGACGGCCGGGACTCCTACAATGAGCAGTTCTTC.

J is TRBJ1-4 and V is TRBV9; D unresolved. The V end was cut by 0 bases, the J end by 4 bases, with 19 bases between. The germline V gene encodes CDR1 SGDLS and CDR2 YYNGEE. The CDR3 covers 18 residues. CDR3 loop: CASSVEDGPRSINEKLFF. The CDR3 DNA sequence: TGTGCCAGCAGCGTAGAGGATGGACCCCGTTCGATTAATGAAAAACTGTTTTTT.

The rearrangement links TRBV7-2 to TRBJ1-4; possibly TRBD1 for D (6 bases). The CDR3 length is 14 residues. Trimming stripped 2 bases from V and 6 bases from J, with 10 bases between. The germline gives CDR1 SGHTA, CDR2 FQGNSA. For the CDR3, the DNA is TGTGCCAGCAGCTTAAGGGGGGCAGATGAAAAACTGTTTTTT. Residues: CASSLRGADEKLFF.

Only one count was recorded for this clone. This chain connects TRBV30 to TRBJ1-4; weak D call: TRBD1 (5 bases). V lost 1 base to trimming and J lost 5 bases, with 11 bases between them. This CDR3 region has 14 residues. Per germline, CDR1 GTSNPN and CDR2 SVGIG (reference sequence). The CDR3, as DNA: TGTGCCTGGAGTGACGGGACTTCGAATGAAAAACTGTTTTTT. It codes for CAWSDGTSNEKLFF.

V usage is TRBV7-3 and J usage is TRBJ1-6; TRBD1 is a possible D gene (5 bases). The CDR3 is made up of 15 amino acids. V dropped 5 bases and J dropped 5 bases, with 13 bases sitting between them. CDR1 and CDR2 (germline): SGHTA, FQGTGA. CDR3 in DNA: TGTGCCAGCAGCCCTGGGACGCCTGATAATTCACCCCTCCACTTT. Protein sequence: CASSPGTPDNSPLHF. Complete variable domain (other parts from reference TRBV7-3 and TRBJ1-6): GAGVSQTPSNKVTEKGKYVELRCDPISGHTALYWYRQSLGQGPEFLIYFQGTGAADDSGLPNDRFFAVRPEGSVSTLKIQRTERGDSAVYLCASSPGTPDNSPLHFGNGTRLTVT.

This clone was found a few times. The chain combines TRBV6-5 with TRBJ1-4; D unresolved. Germline V CDR1 and CDR2: MNHEY, SVGAGI. The CDR3 covers 15 residues. V lost 1 base to trimming and J lost 13 bases, with 19 bases between them. In DNA form, the CDR3 reads TGTGCCAGCAGTTACTGGCCACGGAGGCTGGGAGGACTGTTTTTT. Translated, it gives CASSYWPRRLGGLFF.

V is TRBV4-3 and J is TRBJ1-4; D is uncertain. Germline loops: CDR1 LGHNA, CDR2 YSLEER. The V end lost 0 bases, the J end lost 7 bases, and 15 bases lay between the germline ends. The CDR3 consists of 16 residues. DNA for the CDR3: TGCGCCAGCAGCCAAGATCGAGGTGGGGTGGGTGAAAAACTGTTTTTT. Residues: CASSQDRGGVGEKLFF.

V gene TRBV14 combines with J gene TRBJ1-2; no reliable D call. Deletions cut 1 base from V and 2 bases from J, with 11 bases between. CDR3 length equals 15 residues. Germline loops: CDR1 SGHDN, CDR2 FVKESK. This chain's CDR3 is CASSQVGLENYGYTF. DNA for the CDR3: TGTGCCAGCAGCCAAGTAGGGCTGGAGAACTATGGCTACACCTTC.

This chain uses TRBV4-1 with TRBJ2-7; D uncertain. The CDR3 is 14 amino acids. The V end lost 3 bases, the J end lost 0 bases, and 9 bases lay between the germline ends. In germline, CDR1 is MGHRA, CDR2 YSYEKL. The CDR3 here is CASSHPAISYEQYF. In nucleotides, the CDR3 is TGCGCCAGCAGCCATCCGGCGATCTCCTACGAGCAGTACTTC.

The sample holds one count of this clone. The genes are TRBV27 and TRBJ2-3, with a possible D match to TRBD2 (7 bases). The CDR3 length is 15 residues. The V end lost 3 bases, the J end lost 4 bases, and 14 bases lay between the germline ends. The germline CDR1 and CDR2 sequences are MNHEY and SMNVEV (reference sequence). CDR3 residues: CASSFEGGQADTQYF. DNA of the CDR3: TGTGCCAGCAGTTTCGAGGGGGGGCAGGCAGATACGCAGTATTTT.

This clone was picked up a small number of times. The V and J genes are TRBV6-5 and TRBJ1-2; 9 nucleotides line up with TRBD1. The CDR3 covers 13 residues. J was trimmed by 8 bases and V by 10 bases; bases with no gene match: 11. Germline CDR1 MNHEY, CDR2 SVGAGI. CDR3 in DNA: TGTGCCACCCTCGAAGGACAGGGGCGAGGCTACACCTTC. This codes for CATLEGQGRGYTF.

V usage is TRBV11-3 and J usage is TRBJ2-1; 8 nucleotides match TRBD1. After removal of 5 bases from V and 10 bases from J, the junction contained 4 bases not matched to a gene. The CDR3 is made up of 12 amino acids. CDR1 is SGHNT, CDR2 YENEEA, per germline. The DNA for the CDR3 is TGTGCCAGCAGCCCACAGGGGGGAGAGCAGTTCTTC. Translated, it gives CASSPQGGEQFF.

The chain has TRBV7-9 and TRBJ2-1; TRBD1 matches at 7 bases. The ends lost 8 bases at V and 5 bases at J; junction bases unmatched: 9. CDR1 and CDR2 from the germline V gene are SEHNR and FQNEAQ (reference sequence). The CDR3 consists of 14 residues. CDR3 protein: CASVPDRSDNEQFF. The CDR3 bases are TGTGCCAGCGTTCCGGACAGGAGTGACAATGAGCAGTTCTTC.

This rearrangement joins TRBV7-2 to TRBJ1-4; TRBD1 is a possible D gene (6 bases). Germline-derived CDR1 and CDR2 are SGHTA and FQGNSA. This CDR3 has 15 amino acids. Trimming removed 5 bases from V and 7 bases from J, with 17 bases in between. CDR3 region: CASSLNREGGEKLFF. The DNA of the CDR3 is TGTGCCAGCAGCCTTAACAGGGAGGGCGGTGAAAAACTGTTTTTT. Supplemented by reference TRBV7-2 and TRBJ1-4, the full variable domain reads GAGVSQSPSNKVTEKGKDVELRCDPISGHTALYWYRQSLGQGLEFLIYFQGNSAPDKSGLPSDRFSAERTGGSVSTLTIQRTQQEDSAVYLCASSLNREGGEKLFFGSGTQLSVL.

The genes are TRBV5-8 and TRBJ1-2; 7 bases map to TRBD1. The V and J ends lost 2 bases and 6 bases, in that order; junction bases with no gene match: 10. This CDR3 has 15 amino acids. The V gene's germline CDR1 is SGHTS and CDR2 YDEGEE. The CDR3 DNA reads as TGTGCCAGCAGCTTTTCCTCCACAGGGGCGAATGGCTACACCTTC. It encodes CASSFSSTGANGYTF.

V gene TRBV5-5 combines with J gene TRBJ1-2, with D hard to call. The CDR3 extends over 14 amino acids. Per germline, CDR1 SGHKS and CDR2 YYEKEE (reference sequence). Trimming cost V 5 bases and J 8 bases, with 19 bases left between them. CDR3 protein: CASRRLGSRGGYTF. DNA of the CDR3: TGTGCCAGCAGGAGGTTGGGGAGCCGAGGAGGCTACACCTTC.

The chain joins TRBV7-2 to TRBJ1-1; TRBD1 might be the D (5 bases). Germline CDR1 SGHTA, CDR2 FQGNSA. Trimming stripped 2 bases from V and 4 bases from J, with 11 bases between. This CDR3 has 14 residues. CDR3 region: CASSLWGRVTEAFF. Here the CDR3 DNA reads TGTGCCAGCAGCTTATGGGGCAGGGTCACTGAAGCTTTCTTT.

V and J are TRBV7-9 and TRBJ1-5; D is perhaps TRBD1 (5 bases). CDR1 and CDR2 (germline): SEHNR, FQNEAQ (reference sequence). The V end lost 6 bases, the J end lost 0 bases, and 9 bases lay between the germline ends. This CDR3 is built from 14 residues. This chain's CDR3 is CASSHDSSNQPQHF. CDR3 bases: TGTGCCAGCAGTCATGACAGTAGCAATCAGCCCCAGCATTTT. Filled out from reference TRBV7-9 and TRBJ1-5, the complete variable domain reads DTGVSQNPRHKITKRGQNVTFRCDPISEHNRLYWYRQTLGQGPEFLTYFQNEAQLEKSRLLSDRFSAERPKGSFSTLEIQRTEQGDSAMYLCASSHDSSNQPQHFGDGTRLSIL.

This chain uses TRBV7-3 with TRBJ2-2; D tentatively reads TRBD1 or TRBD2 (6 bases each). Germline V gene lookup returns CDR1 SGHTA and CDR2 FQGTGA. V lost 0 bases, J lost 8 bases, and 19 bases lay in between. The CDR3 totals 17 residues. This CDR3 reads CASSLTLGGQWAGELFF. CDR3 coding DNA: TGTGCCAGCAGCTTAACCCTCGGGGGCCAGTGGGCGGGGGAGCTGTTTTTT.